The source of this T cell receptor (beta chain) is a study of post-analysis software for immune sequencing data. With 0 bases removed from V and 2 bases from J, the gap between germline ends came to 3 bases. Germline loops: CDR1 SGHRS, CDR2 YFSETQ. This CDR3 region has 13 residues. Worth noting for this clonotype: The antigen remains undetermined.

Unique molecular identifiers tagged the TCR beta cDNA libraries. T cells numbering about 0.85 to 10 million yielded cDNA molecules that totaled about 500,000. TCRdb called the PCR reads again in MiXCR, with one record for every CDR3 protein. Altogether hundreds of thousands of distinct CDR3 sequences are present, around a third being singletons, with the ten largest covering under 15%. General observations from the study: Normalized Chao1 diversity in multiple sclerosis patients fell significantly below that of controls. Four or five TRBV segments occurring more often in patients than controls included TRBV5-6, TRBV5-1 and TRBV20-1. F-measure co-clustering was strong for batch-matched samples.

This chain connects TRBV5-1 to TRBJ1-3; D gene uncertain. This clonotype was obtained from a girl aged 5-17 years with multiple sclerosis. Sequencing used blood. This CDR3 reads CASSLGPGNTIYF. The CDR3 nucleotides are TGCGCCAGCAGCTTGGGGCCTGGAAACACCATATATTTT.